This T cell receptor (beta chain) came from a study of beta chain features in type 1 diabetes. Since all of the isolated RNA was reverse transcribed, expressed TCRB transcripts were what got sequenced. The protocol was immunoSEQ multiplex PCR, while the TCRdb copy is restricted to in-frame clones and leaves out a portion. The sample records roughly 290,000 clones, 8% being singletons. Trimming took 1 base from V and 2 from J, leaving 11 bases between them. The CDR3 covers 15 residues. Germline CDR1 reads KGHSH; CDR2 reads LQKENI. This clone has only a few counts. The V gene is TRBV18, the J gene TRBJ1-2; TRBD1 is a possible D gene (5 bases). Sample: central memory CD4+ T cells from blood. The sequence was collected from a woman younger than 35 in good health. This CDR3 reads CASSPQTEANYGYTF. The CDR3 bases are TGTGCCAGCTCACCACAGACAGAAGCAAACTATGGCTACACCTTC.